The next 3 T cell receptor beta chains were all read from a single sample in a study of blood T cell repertoires in COVID-19. TCRdb's copy holds only in-frame clones and misses some; the assay was immunoSEQ multiplex PCR. Counted here are 200,000 to 250,000 clones, 86% occurring once; the ten biggest clones make up over 3%. What was sequenced was PBMCs or T cells enriched from blood (not recorded which). The receptors here all came from a woman in her 40s with acute COVID-19.

This chain links TRBV5-4 with TRBJ1-1; maybe TRBD1 (6 bases). The V and J ends lost 7 bases and 4 bases respectively, with 20 bases between them. CDR1 is SGHNT and CDR2 is YYREEE in the germline V gene (reference sequence). This CDR3 has 15 residues. The CDR3 DNA sequence: TGTGCCAGCTATACCCTGCAGGGGAGGGGCACTGAAGCTTTCTTT. This translates into CASYTLQGRGTEAFF.

This clone was observed a few times. This sequence joins TRBV14 and TRBJ1-4; 8 nucleotides align to TRBD1. The CDR3 totals 15 residues. The V segment lost 4 bases and the J segment 10 bases; nucleotides outside the gene matches: 11. The germline CDR1 and CDR2 sequences are SGHDN and FVKESK. CDR3 DNA: TGTGCCAGCAGCCTATTAGGGCAGGGGGCGCGAAAACTGTTTTTT. This sequence encodes CASSLLGQGARKLFF.

V gene TRBV19 combines with J gene TRBJ1-2; a weak D match, TRBD1 (6 bases). Germline values: CDR1 LNHDA, CDR2 SQIVND (reference sequence). V was clipped by 6 bases and J by 4 bases, with 12 bases between them. This CDR3 has 13 residues. The DNA for the CDR3 is TGTGCCAGTAGGAGGGGACAAACCTATGGCTACACCTTC. Encoded protein: CASRRGQTYGYTF.